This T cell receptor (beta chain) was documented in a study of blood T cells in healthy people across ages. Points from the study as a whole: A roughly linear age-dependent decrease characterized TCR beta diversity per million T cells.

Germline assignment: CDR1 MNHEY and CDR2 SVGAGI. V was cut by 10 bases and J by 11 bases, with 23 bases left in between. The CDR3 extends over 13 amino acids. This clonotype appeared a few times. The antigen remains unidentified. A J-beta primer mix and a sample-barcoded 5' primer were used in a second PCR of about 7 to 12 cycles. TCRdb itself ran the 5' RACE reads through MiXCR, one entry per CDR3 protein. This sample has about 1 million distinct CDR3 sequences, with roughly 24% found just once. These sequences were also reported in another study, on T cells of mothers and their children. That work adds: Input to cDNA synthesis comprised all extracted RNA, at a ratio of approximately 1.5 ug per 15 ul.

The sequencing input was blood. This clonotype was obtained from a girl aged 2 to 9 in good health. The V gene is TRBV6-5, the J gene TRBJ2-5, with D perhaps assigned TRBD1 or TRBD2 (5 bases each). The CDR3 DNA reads TGTGCCACCGGCAGGGAGTACCGTGGGGAGCAGTACTTC. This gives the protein CATGREYRGEQYF.